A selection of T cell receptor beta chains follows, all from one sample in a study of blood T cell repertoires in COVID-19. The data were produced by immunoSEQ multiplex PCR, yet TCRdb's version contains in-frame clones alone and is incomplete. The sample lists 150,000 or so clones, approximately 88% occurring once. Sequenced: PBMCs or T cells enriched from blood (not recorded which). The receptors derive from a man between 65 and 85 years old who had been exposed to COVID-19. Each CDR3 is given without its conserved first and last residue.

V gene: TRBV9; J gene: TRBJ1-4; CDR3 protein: ASSPGTGGYEKLF
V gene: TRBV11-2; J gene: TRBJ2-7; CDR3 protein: ASSPLRTGGEQY
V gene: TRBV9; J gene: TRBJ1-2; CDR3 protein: ASSHALGFYGYT
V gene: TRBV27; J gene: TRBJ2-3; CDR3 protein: PLAGRADCGGSTDTQY
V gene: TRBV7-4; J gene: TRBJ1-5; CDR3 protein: ASSYGGIDSNQPQH
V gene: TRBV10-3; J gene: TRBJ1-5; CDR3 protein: AISTGVGSNQPQH
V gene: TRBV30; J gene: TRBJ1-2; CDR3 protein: AWKAGGYGYT
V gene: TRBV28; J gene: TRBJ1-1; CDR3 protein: ASSFSLSYTEAF
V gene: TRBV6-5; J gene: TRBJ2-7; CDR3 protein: ASSYSAGGSYEQY
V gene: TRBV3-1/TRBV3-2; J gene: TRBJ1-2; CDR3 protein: ATQGLLGYT
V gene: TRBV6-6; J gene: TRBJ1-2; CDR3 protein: ASSGVNYGYT
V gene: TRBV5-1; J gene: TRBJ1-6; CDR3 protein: ASSLDRGLGSPLH
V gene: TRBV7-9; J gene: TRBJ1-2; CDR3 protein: ASGRQGQGAYGYT
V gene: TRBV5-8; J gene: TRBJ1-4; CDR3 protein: ASSPWTGSGANEKLF
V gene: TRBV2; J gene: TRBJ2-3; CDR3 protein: ASSYRAGTDTQY
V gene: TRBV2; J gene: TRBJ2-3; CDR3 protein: ASSEDLARNTDTQY
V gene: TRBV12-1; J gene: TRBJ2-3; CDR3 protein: ASSPTSGRTDTQY
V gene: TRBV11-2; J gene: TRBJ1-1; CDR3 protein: ASSSGQIMNTEAF
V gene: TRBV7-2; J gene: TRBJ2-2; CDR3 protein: ASSLSLAGGTGELF
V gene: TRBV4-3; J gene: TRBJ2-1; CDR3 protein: ASSQGTGGGYEQF
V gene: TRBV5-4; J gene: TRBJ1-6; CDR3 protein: ASSSTGLNSPLH
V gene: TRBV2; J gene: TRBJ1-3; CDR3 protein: ASRQGIGNTIY
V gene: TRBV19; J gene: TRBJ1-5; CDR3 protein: ASGTGAGLYQPQH
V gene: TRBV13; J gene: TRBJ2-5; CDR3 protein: ASSLVIGEEETQY
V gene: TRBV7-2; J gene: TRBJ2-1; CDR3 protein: ASSLAGLAGVNEQF
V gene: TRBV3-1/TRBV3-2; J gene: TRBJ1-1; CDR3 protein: ASSPKLGGHWDTEAF
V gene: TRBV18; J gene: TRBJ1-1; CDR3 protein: ASSPTQNTEAF
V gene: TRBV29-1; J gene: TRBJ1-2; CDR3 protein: SVVGGNGYT
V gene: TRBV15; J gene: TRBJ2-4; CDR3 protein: ATSREARLGRDIQY
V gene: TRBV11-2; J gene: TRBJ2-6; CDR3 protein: ASSGQAGGANVLT
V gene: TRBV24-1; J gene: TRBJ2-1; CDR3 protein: ATSPGLAGKEQF
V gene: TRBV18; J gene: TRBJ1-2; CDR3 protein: ASSPQDRPNYGYT
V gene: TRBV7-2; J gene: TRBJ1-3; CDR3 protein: ASSLSRTFGNTIY
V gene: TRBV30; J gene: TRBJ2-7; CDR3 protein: AWKLAETGGAEQY
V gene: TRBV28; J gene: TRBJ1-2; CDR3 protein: ASSFQSYSGYT
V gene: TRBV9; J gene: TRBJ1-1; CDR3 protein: ASSVGGSPSGTEAF
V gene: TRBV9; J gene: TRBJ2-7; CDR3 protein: ASSLTTGAGVYEQY
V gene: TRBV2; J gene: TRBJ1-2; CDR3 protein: ASSPDSNYGYT
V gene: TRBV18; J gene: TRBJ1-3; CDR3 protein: ASSPYQGTAGNTIY
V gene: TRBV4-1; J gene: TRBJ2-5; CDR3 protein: ASSQGGQGVETQY
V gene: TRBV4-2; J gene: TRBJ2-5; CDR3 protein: ASSPGTGTRGETQY
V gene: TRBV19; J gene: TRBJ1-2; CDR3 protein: ASNDRGRDYGYT